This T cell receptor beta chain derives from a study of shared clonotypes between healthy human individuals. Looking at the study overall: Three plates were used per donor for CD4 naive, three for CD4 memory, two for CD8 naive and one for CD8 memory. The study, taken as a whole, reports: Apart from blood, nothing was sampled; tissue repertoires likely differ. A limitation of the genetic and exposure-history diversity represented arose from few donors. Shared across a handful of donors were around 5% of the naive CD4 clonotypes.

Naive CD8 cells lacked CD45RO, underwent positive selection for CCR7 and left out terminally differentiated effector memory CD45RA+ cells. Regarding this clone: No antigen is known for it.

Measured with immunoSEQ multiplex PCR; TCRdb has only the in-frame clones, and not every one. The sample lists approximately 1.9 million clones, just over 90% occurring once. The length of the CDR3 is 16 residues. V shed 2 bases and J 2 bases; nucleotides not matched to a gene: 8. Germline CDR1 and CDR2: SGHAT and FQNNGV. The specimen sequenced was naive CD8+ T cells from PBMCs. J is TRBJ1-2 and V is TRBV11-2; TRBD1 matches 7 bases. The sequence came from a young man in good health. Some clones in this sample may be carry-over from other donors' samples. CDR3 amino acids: CASSLKVGQRNYGYTF. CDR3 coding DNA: TGTGCCAGCAGCTTAAAGGTGGGACAGCGCAACTATGGCTACACCTTC.